This TCR beta chain was captured by sequencing in a study of T cells after yellow fever vaccination. The study's findings and limits: Clonotypes shared by both compartments, CD4 and CD8, made up a small share.

This CDR3 has 13 residues. Germline CDR1 is MNHEY and CDR2 is SVGEGT. V was pared by 2 bases and J by 6 bases, with 8 bases between. On this clonotype: As yet, its antigen is unknown.

TCRdb reanalysed the 5' RACE reads using MiXCR and keeps one entry per CDR3 protein. The table shows about 320,000 distinct CDR3 sequences, with roughly a tenth occurring only once. This sequence originates from a man aged 18-30 years who received the YFV17D yellow fever vaccine. The gene calls are TRBV6-2 or TRBV6-3 and TRBJ2-1; D is uncertain. The material was CD4+ T cells sorted from PBMCs, obtained 45 days after the yellow fever booster vaccination. The chain's CDR3 is CASSYQALNEQFF. The CDR3 DNA follows: TGTGCCAGCAGTTACCAGGCCCTCAATGAGCAGTTCTTC.